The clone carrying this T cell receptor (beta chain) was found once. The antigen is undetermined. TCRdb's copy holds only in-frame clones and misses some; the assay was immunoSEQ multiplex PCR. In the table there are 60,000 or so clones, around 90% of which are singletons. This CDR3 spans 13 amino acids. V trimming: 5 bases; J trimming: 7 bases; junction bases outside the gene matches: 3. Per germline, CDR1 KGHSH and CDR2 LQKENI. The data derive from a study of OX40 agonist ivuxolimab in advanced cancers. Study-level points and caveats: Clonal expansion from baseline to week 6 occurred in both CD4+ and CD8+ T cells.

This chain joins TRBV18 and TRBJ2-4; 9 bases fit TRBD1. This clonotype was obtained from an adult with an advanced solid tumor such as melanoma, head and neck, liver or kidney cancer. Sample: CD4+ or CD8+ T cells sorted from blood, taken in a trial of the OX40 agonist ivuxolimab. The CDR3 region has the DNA TGTGCCAGCTCATCTGGGACAGGGAACATTCAGTACTTC. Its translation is CASSSGTGNIQYF. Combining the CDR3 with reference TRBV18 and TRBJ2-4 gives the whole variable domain NAGVMQNPRHLVRRRGQEARLRCSPMKGHSHVYWYRQLPEEGLKFMVYLQKENIIDESGMPKERFSAEFPKEGPSILRIQQVVRGDSAAYFCASSSGTGNIQYFGAGTRLSVL.